These T cell receptor beta chains were read from a single sample in a study of blood T cell repertoires in COVID-19. TCRdb keeps only in-frame clones here, not all; method: immunoSEQ multiplex PCR. Of some 450,000 clones detected, about 87% appear once; the ten largest clones hold more than 0.7%. Sequences were obtained from peripheral blood. Receptors were obtained from a man aged 18 to 35 with COVID-19, enrolled during active disease. Both conserved end residues are part of each CDR3. The D gene is left open where the match is weak. The size field is filled for only some rows; it gives once, few, many or a size class.

D: -; J: TRBJ2-1; size: -; V: TRBV24-1; DNA: TGTGCCACCAGTGGTGCGGGGGCCGACTCCTACAATGAGCAGTTCTTC; CDR3: CATSGAGADSYNEQFF
D: -; J: TRBJ2-5; size: -; V: TRBV5-3; DNA: TGTGCCAGAAGCTTTATTAGTACCCAGTACTTC; CDR3: CARSFISTQYF
D: -; J: TRBJ2-5; size: -; V: TRBV3-1/TRBV3-2; DNA: TGTGCCAGCAGCCCGGGGGGCCGGGGTGTAGAGACCCAGTACTTC; CDR3: CASSPGGRGVETQYF
D: -; J: TRBJ1-5; size: -; V: TRBV18; DNA: TGTGCCAGCTCCACCAGCGATAGCAATCAGCCCCAGCATTTT; CDR3: CASSTSDSNQPQHF
D: TRBD1; J: TRBJ1-6; size: once; V: TRBV2; DNA: TGTGCCAGCAGTGAGGGGACAGGGAGAAATTCACCCCTCCACTTT; CDR3: CASSEGTGRNSPLHF
D: -; J: TRBJ2-1; size: -; V: TRBV18; DNA: TGTGCCAGCTCACCCGGATTACAGGGACGTGAGCAGTTCTTC; CDR3: CASSPGLQGREQFF
D: -; J: TRBJ2-7; size: -; V: TRBV6-5; DNA: TGTGCCAGCAGTTACCGGACAAAAGCAAACGAGCAGTACTTC; CDR3: CASSYRTKANEQYF
D: TRBD1; J: TRBJ2-7; size: -; V: TRBV11-2; DNA: TGTGCCAGCAGCATCCAGACAGGGGACTACGAGCAGTACTTC; CDR3: CASSIQTGDYEQYF
D: TRBD1; J: TRBJ1-1; size: many; V: TRBV14; DNA: TGTGCCAGCAGCCAACTACAGGGGAAGGGGAACACTGAAGCTTTCTTT; CDR3: CASSQLQGKGNTEAFF
D: -; J: TRBJ2-7; size: -; V: TRBV13; DNA: TGTGCCAGCAGCCTACGGACAGCATCCTACGAGCAGTACTTC; CDR3: CASSLRTASYEQYF
D: -; J: TRBJ2-2; size: -; V: TRBV6-5; DNA: TGTGCCAGCACCCCTCTCGGGGGGCACACCGGGGAGCTGTTTTTT; CDR3: CASTPLGGHTGELFF
D: -; J: TRBJ2-2; size: once; V: TRBV2; DNA: TGTGCCAGCAGTGAAATCGGGGGAGCGAACACCGGGGAGCTGTTTTTT; CDR3: CASSEIGGANTGELFF
D: TRBD1; J: TRBJ1-4; size: -; V: TRBV11-2; DNA: TGTGCCAGCAGCATCCAAGGGGGCATTACTAATGAAAAACTGTTTTTT; CDR3: CASSIQGGITNEKLFF
D: -; J: TRBJ1-1; size: -; V: TRBV19; DNA: TGTGCCAGTAGTATTGTCGCAGGGGCTGAAGCTTTCTTT; CDR3: CASSIVAGAEAFF
D: -; J: TRBJ2-1; size: -; V: TRBV7-2; DNA: TGTGCCAGCAGCTTAGTAACGGCGGAATACAATGAGCAGTTCTTC; CDR3: CASSLVTAEYNEQFF
D: -; J: TRBJ2-1; size: -; V: TRBV7-3; DNA: TGTGCCAGCAGCTCCGGGACAGAGCAGTTCTTC; CDR3: CASSSGTEQFF
D: -; J: TRBJ2-7; size: -; V: TRBV7-9; DNA: TGTGCCAGCAGCTTAGTACAGGCCTACGAGCAGTACTTC; CDR3: CASSLVQAYEQYF
D: -; J: TRBJ2-2; size: -; V: TRBV6-1; DNA: TGTGCCAGCAGTGAACCGGGAGCAACCGGGGAGCTGTTTTTT; CDR3: CASSEPGATGELFF
D: -; J: TRBJ1-3; size: -; V: TRBV6-5; DNA: TGTGCCAGCAGGTCAGCCGGGACATTGGGAAACACCATATATTTT; CDR3: CASRSAGTLGNTIYF
D: -; J: TRBJ2-5; size: -; V: TRBV7-8; DNA: TGTGCCAGCAGCTTAGCTCTAGACTCGGGAGAGACCCAGTACTTC; CDR3: CASSLALDSGETQYF
D: TRBD1; J: TRBJ2-2; size: -; V: TRBV28; DNA: TGTGCCAGCAGCTACAGGGGATCCGGGGAGCTGTTTTTT; CDR3: CASSYRGSGELFF
D: -; J: TRBJ2-5; size: -; V: TRBV19; DNA: TGTGCCAGTAGTCCCCGACCCGGGACTGGGGAAAAAGAGACCCAGTACTTC; CDR3: CASSPRPGTGEKETQYF
D: -; J: TRBJ1-6; size: -; V: TRBV5-4; DNA: TGTGCCAGCAGCTTGGGGACAGCTAGGTCGTCCCTCCACTTT; CDR3: CASSLGTARSSLHF
D: -; J: TRBJ2-1; size: -; V: TRBV29-1; DNA: TGCAGCGTTGGGGGCAAAGACAATGAGCAGTTCTTC; CDR3: CSVGGKDNEQFF
D: TRBD2; J: TRBJ2-2; size: -; V: TRBV5-1; DNA: TGCGCCAGCAGCCCACCGAGGAGCGGGGGGTCCAACACCGGGGAGCTGTTTTTT; CDR3: CASSPPRSGGSNTGELFF
D: -; J: TRBJ2-2; size: once; V: TRBV27; DNA: TGTGCCAGCAGTTTATCTTTCGGGACCGGGGAGCTGTTTTTT; CDR3: CASSLSFGTGELFF
D: -; J: TRBJ1-5; size: -; V: TRBV30; DNA: TGTGCCTGGAGTCACAGGGGCAATCAGCCCCAGCATTTT; CDR3: CAWSHRGNQPQHF
D: TRBD2; J: TRBJ2-1; size: -; V: TRBV5-1; DNA: TGCGCCAGCAGGCGCGCGGGAGGGCCCGGTGAGCAGTTCTTC; CDR3: CASRRAGGPGEQFF
D: TRBD2; J: TRBJ2-1; size: -; V: TRBV5-1; DNA: TGCGCCAGTACAACTAGCGGGGACTCCTACAATGAGCAGTTCTTC; CDR3: CASTTSGDSYNEQFF
D: -; J: TRBJ1-5; size: -; V: TRBV19; DNA: TGTGCCAGTACGGAGGGTGTGGTGAGCAATCAGCCCCAGCATTTT; CDR3: CASTEGVVSNQPQHF
D: -; J: TRBJ2-2; size: many; V: TRBV12-3/TRBV12-4; DNA: TGTGCCAGCAGGGGGAGCACCGGGGAGCTGTTTTTT; CDR3: CASRGSTGELFF
D: TRBD1; J: TRBJ2-5; size: once; V: TRBV4-1; DNA: TGCGCCAGCAGCCAGGGTGGACAGGGGCAACGAGAGACCCAGTACTTC; CDR3: CASSQGGQGQRETQYF
D: -; J: TRBJ2-1; size: -; V: TRBV7-9; DNA: TGTGCCAGCAGCTTTACGGGAGAAGGGCCGAAGTTCTTC; CDR3: CASSFTGEGPKFF
D: -; J: TRBJ2-7; size: -; V: TRBV19; DNA: TGTGCCAGTAGTATCACGATGACAAAATACCACGAGCAGTACTTC; CDR3: CASSITMTKYHEQYF
D: TRBD1; J: TRBJ2-7; size: -; V: TRBV12-5; DNA: TGTGCTAGTGCGGACGGGACAGGGGCTGACGAGCAGTACTTC; CDR3: CASADGTGADEQYF
D: -; J: TRBJ2-3; size: once; V: TRBV5-5; DNA: TGTGCCAGCAGCTTGGGTTTTCAGGGGCGAACCTCAGATACGCAGTATTTT; CDR3: CASSLGFQGRTSDTQYF
D: -; J: TRBJ1-3; size: -; V: TRBV6-1; DNA: TGTGCCAGCAGTGAAGACTACAGGGCCGAGAGAAACACCATATATTTT; CDR3: CASSEDYRAERNTIYF
D: TRBD1; J: TRBJ2-5; size: once; V: TRBV25-1; DNA: TGTGCCAGCAGGCAGACAGGGGAAACGGAGACCCAGTACTTC; CDR3: CASRQTGETETQYF
D: TRBD2; J: TRBJ2-7; size: -; V: TRBV6-1; DNA: TGTGCCAGCAGTGATCAGGGACTAGCGGGGGGGGTTGAGCAGTACTTC; CDR3: CASSDQGLAGGVEQYF
D: TRBD2; J: TRBJ2-3; size: -; V: TRBV5-6; DNA: TGTGCCAGCAGAGCCCCTGTGGGGGGGGGAAGCACAGATACGCAGTATTTT; CDR3: CASRAPVGGGSTDTQYF
D: -; J: TRBJ1-2; size: -; V: TRBV6-5; DNA: TGTGCCAGCGCACCGGCGGCGACGATCAAATATGGCTACACCTTC; CDR3: CASAPAATIKYGYTF
D: -; J: TRBJ1-3; size: once; V: TRBV18; DNA: TGTGCCAGCTCACCATTCGGGGGGCCTGGAAACACCATATATTTT; CDR3: CASSPFGGPGNTIYF
D: -; J: TRBJ2-2; size: -; V: TRBV7-6; DNA: TGTGCCAGCAGCCCCCGTGCCGGGGAGCTGTTTTTT; CDR3: CASSPRAGELFF
D: TRBD2; J: TRBJ2-5; size: -; V: TRBV7-9; DNA: TGTGCCAGCAGCCCCTTAGCGGGAGAAGAGACCCAGTACTTC; CDR3: CASSPLAGEETQYF
D: -; J: TRBJ2-3; size: -; V: TRBV10-1; DNA: TGCGCCAGCAGCTTGGGGCGATACGATACGCAGTATTTT; CDR3: CASSLGRYDTQYF
D: TRBD1; J: TRBJ2-7; size: -; V: TRBV5-1; DNA: TGCGCCAGCAAGTTTCAAGGGGGCAGGGACTACGAGCAGTACTTC; CDR3: CASKFQGGRDYEQYF
D: TRBD1; J: TRBJ2-5; size: -; V: TRBV4-2; DNA: TGTGCCAGCAGTCAAGAGGCGGGACAGGGCCAAGAGACCCAGTACTTC; CDR3: CASSQEAGQGQETQYF
D: TRBD1; J: TRBJ2-2; size: -; V: TRBV6-6; DNA: TGTGCCAGCAGTTACTCTGGGACAGGCCCCGGGGAGCTGTTTTTT; CDR3: CASSYSGTGPGELFF
D: TRBD2; J: TRBJ2-1; size: -; V: TRBV3-1/TRBV3-2; DNA: TGTGCCAGCAGCCAAGATGCTAGCGGGGTCTACAATGAGCAGTTCTTC; CDR3: CASSQDASGVYNEQFF
D: TRBD2; J: TRBJ2-1; size: -; V: TRBV7-2; DNA: TGTGCCAGCAGCTTAGTTTTACTAGCGGGGGGCCATTCCTACAATGAGCAGTTCTTC; CDR3: CASSLVLLAGGHSYNEQFF
D: -; J: TRBJ1-6; size: -; V: TRBV5-1; DNA: TGCGCCAGCAGCCCCAGGGGTGCACCCCTCCACTTT; CDR3: CASSPRGAPLHF
D: TRBD1; J: TRBJ1-4; size: -; V: TRBV7-4; DNA: TGTGCCAGCAGCTCACCCACAATCCCTCGACAGGGGCAGGGTGAAAAACTGTTTTTT; CDR3: CASSSPTIPRQGQGEKLFF
D: -; J: TRBJ1-6; size: -; V: TRBV7-9; DNA: TGTGCCAGCAGCTTAGATAGTGACTCCTATAATTCACCCCTCCACTTT; CDR3: CASSLDSDSYNSPLHF
D: -; J: TRBJ1-5; size: -; V: TRBV5-6; DNA: TGTGCCAGCAGCTCGCAGGGAAATCAGCCCCAGCATTTT; CDR3: CASSSQGNQPQHF
D: TRBD2; J: TRBJ2-7; size: -; V: TRBV9; DNA: TGTGCCAGCAGCGTAGATGTTAGCGGGGGTGACGAGCAGTACTTC; CDR3: CASSVDVSGGDEQYF
D: TRBD2; J: TRBJ2-1; size: -; V: TRBV7-8; DNA: TGTGCCAGCAGCCCGGCGCCATTACCCCTAGCGGGAAGTTACAATGAGCAGTTCTTC; CDR3: CASSPAPLPLAGSYNEQFF
D: -; J: TRBJ1-1; size: once; V: TRBV29-1; DNA: TGCAGCGTAGGCGGGGGCACTGAAGCTTTCTTT; CDR3: CSVGGGTEAFF
D: TRBD2; J: TRBJ2-7; size: -; V: TRBV6-2/TRBV6-3; DNA: TGTGCCAGCAGTTACTCTAGCGGGGGTATTAGGTACGAGCAGTACTTC; CDR3: CASSYSSGGIRYEQYF
D: -; J: TRBJ1-4; size: -; V: TRBV14; DNA: TGTGCCAGCAGCCCCGTCAACACCCATGAAAAACTGTTTTTT; CDR3: CASSPVNTHEKLFF
D: -; J: TRBJ1-3; size: -; V: TRBV3-1/TRBV3-2; DNA: TGTGCCAGCATGGGTGCGGGGAAAAACACCATATATTTT; CDR3: CASMGAGKNTIYF